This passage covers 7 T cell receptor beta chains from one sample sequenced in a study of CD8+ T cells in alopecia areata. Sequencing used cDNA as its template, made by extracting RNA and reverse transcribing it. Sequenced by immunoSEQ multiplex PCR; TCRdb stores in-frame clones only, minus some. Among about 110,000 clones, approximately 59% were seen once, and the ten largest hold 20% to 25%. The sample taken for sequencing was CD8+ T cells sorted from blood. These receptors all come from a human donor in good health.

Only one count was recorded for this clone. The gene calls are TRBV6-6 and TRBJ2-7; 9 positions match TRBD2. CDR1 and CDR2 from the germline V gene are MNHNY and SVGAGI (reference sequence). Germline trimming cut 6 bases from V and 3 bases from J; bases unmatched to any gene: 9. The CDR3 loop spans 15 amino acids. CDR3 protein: CASRLSAGGYYEQYF. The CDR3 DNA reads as TGTGCCAGCAGACTTAGCGCGGGGGGGTACTACGAGCAGTACTTC.

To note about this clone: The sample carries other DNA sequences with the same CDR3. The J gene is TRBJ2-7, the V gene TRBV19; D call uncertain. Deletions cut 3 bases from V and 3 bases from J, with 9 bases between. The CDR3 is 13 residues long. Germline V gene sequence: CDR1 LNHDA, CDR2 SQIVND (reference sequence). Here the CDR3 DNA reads TGTGCCAGTAGTATCGGCAGAGACTACGAGCAGTACTTC. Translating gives CASSIGRDYEQYF.

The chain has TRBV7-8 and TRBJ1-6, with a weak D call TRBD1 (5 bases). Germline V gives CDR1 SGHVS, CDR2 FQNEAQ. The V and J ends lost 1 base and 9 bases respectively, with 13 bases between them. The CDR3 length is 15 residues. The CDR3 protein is CASSLVGGRGSPLHF. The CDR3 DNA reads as TGTGCCAGCAGCTTAGTTGGGGGTCGTGGTTCACCCCTCCACTTT.

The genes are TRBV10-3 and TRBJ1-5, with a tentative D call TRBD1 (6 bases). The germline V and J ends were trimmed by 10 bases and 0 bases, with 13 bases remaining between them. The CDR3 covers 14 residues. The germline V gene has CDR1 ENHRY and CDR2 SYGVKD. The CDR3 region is CATTDSYSNQPQHF. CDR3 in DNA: TGTGCCACCACGGACAGCTATAGCAATCAGCCCCAGCATTTT.

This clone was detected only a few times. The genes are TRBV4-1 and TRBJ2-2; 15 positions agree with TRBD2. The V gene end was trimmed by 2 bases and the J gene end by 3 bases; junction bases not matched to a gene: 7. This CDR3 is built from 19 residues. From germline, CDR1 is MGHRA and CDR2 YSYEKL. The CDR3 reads CASSQPGTSGGRDTGELFF. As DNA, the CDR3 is TGCGCCAGCAGCCAACCCGGGACTAGCGGGGGGAGGGACACCGGGGAGCTGTTTTTT.

The CDR3 here is CAWSELIRGSPLHF. The CDR3, as DNA: TGTGCCTGGAGTGAGCTGATCCGCGGGTCACCCCTCCACTTT. V usage is TRBV30 and J usage is TRBJ1-6; D is unclear. Trimming took 1 base from V and 10 from J, leaving 14 bases between them. Germline V lookup: CDR1 GTSNPN, CDR2 SVGIG (reference sequence). CDR3 length: 14 amino acids.

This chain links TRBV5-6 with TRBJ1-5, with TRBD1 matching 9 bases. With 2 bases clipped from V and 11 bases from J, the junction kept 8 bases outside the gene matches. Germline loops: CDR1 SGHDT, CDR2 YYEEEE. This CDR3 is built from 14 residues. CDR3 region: CASSFGTGSSAQHF. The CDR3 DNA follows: TGTGCCAGCAGCTTCGGGACAGGGTCATCAGCCCAGCATTTT.